This is a list of T cell receptor beta chains from one sample in a study of blood T cells in healthy people across ages. TCRdb fed the 5' RACE reads into MiXCR, producing one record per CDR3 protein. The sample has almost 1 million distinct CDR3 sequences; roughly 50% are singletons. The sample was blood. The receptors derive from a woman aged 55-70 years in good health. Both conserved end residues are part of each CDR3. D genes are given only for firm matches. Some rows have no size entry. The others give once, few or many, or a class for an expanded clone.

size	D	J	V	DNA	CDR3
many	NA	TRBJ2-5	TRBV27	TGTGCCAGCAGTTTATCGATCCGGGGAGCGCTCCAAGAGACCCAGTACTTC	CASSLSIRGALQETQYF
NA	TRBD2	TRBJ2-7	TRBV29-1	TGCAGCGTTGAGGAGCGGGGAAACTACGAGCAGTACTTC	CSVEERGNYEQYF
NA	NA	TRBJ1-6	TRBV9	TGTGCCAGCAGCGTAGAATTGAGTTTTAATTCACCCCTCCACTTT	CASSVELSFNSPLHF
NA	TRBD2	TRBJ2-5	TRBV6-2/TRBV6-3	TGTGCCAGCAGTCGGCGGACTAGCGGGAGACCGCCCTACAATGAGCAGTACTTC	CASSRRTSGRPPYNEQYF
NA	TRBD1	TRBJ2-5	TRBV12-3/TRBV12-4	TGTGCCAGCGTGTCCCAGGGGGCTGGGGAGACCCAGTACTTC	CASVSQGAGETQYF
once	TRBD1	TRBJ2-5	TRBV2	TGTGCCAGCAGTGAGGACAGGCCACAAGGGACCCAGTACTTC	CASSEDRPQGTQYF
NA	NA	TRBJ2-7	TRBV15	TGTGCCACCAGCAGAGAGTACGGCCCGCTAGTCGAGCAGTACTTC	CATSREYGPLVEQYF
NA	TRBD2	TRBJ2-2	TRBV15	TGTGCCACCAGCAGAGATCGGGCGCTAGCGGGAGTCGAACGTAGAATGTTTTTT	CATSRDRALAGVERRMFF
few	NA	TRBJ2-7	TRBV15	TGTGCCACCAGCAGAGATAGTAGCGGTGGGTACGAGCAGTACTTC	CATSRDSSGGYEQYF
few	NA	TRBJ2-3	TRBV29-1	TGCAGCTTAAAAGGGGAACTCGGCACAGATACGCAGTATTTT	CSLKGELGTDTQYF
NA	NA	TRBJ1-6	TRBV7-6	TGTGCCAGCAGCTTAGAGGTGCAGAGCTCCTATAATTCACCCCTCCACTTT	CASSLEVQSSYNSPLHF
NA	NA	TRBJ2-2	TRBV14	TGTGCCAGCAGCCAAGTTTCCGGGGAGCTGTTTTTT	CASSQVSGELFF
few	NA	TRBJ2-7	TRBV6-6	TGTGCCAGCGCCCGCAGCGGGACAACCTACGAGCAGTACTTC	CASARSGTTYEQYF
NA	TRBD2	TRBJ2-3	TRBV9	TGTGCCAGCAGCGTACTTGTCTCCGCGACTAGCAATACGCAGTATTTT	CASSVLVSATSNTQYF
NA	NA	TRBJ2-7	TRBV3-1	TGTGCCAGCAGCCAATTAGGGCTTTACGAGCAGTACTTC	CASSQLGLYEQYF
few	TRBD1	TRBJ1-2	TRBV27	TGTGCCAGCAGTCTAACCCTCGCCGGGACAGGGATTGGCTACACCTTC	CASSLTLAGTGIGYTF
once	NA	TRBJ2-7	TRBV28	TGTGCCAGCAGTTCCCCTGGGGCAGGGCTTTTCGAGCAGTACTTC	CASSSPGAGLFEQYF
NA	NA	TRBJ2-1	TRBV20-1	TGCAGTGCTACGAGGGCCCAGGGCGGATACAATGAGCAGTTCTTC	CSATRAQGGYNEQFF
few	NA	TRBJ2-5	TRBV12-3/TRBV12-4	TGTGCCAGCAGTTTAGGATCAACTAGGTCGGAGACCCAGTACTTC	CASSLGSTRSETQYF
NA	TRBD1	TRBJ1-5	TRBV10-3	TGTGCCATCAGTGAGTCGGGACAGGGCAAAGGGGATCAGCCCCAGCATTTT	CAISESGQGKGDQPQHF
NA	TRBD1	TRBJ1-2	TRBV6-5	TGTGCCAGCAGTTACGGGACAGGGTTATATGGCTACACCTTC	CASSYGTGLYGYTF
NA	NA	TRBJ2-5	TRBV3-1	TGTGCCAGCAGCCAAGAAACTATCCAAGAGACCCAGTACTTC	CASSQETIQETQYF
few	NA	TRBJ2-3	TRBV5-1	TGCGCCAGCAGCCCCCGGGACTCTGCAGATACGCAGTATTTT	CASSPRDSADTQYF
NA	TRBD2	TRBJ2-7	TRBV2	TGTGCCAGCAGTGCGTGTCGGGGAGCGGGAGGCTCCTACGAGCAGTACTTC	CASSACRGAGGSYEQYF
NA	TRBD2	TRBJ2-3	TRBV15	TGTGCCACCAGTACCCTAGCGGGAGGGCGAGATACGCAGTATTTT	CATSTLAGGRDTQYF
NA	NA	TRBJ2-7	TRBV7-9	TGTGCCAGCAGTTTCGGACAGAACGAGCAGTACTTC	CASSFGQNEQYF
few	TRBD1	TRBJ1-4	TRBV27	TGTGCCAGCAGTCCCCGACAGGGTTGGGAAAAACTGTTTTTT	CASSPRQGWEKLFF
NA	NA	TRBJ2-1	TRBV28	TGTGCCAGCAGGTATCTAGAACCCTACAATGAGCAGTTCTTC	CASRYLEPYNEQFF
NA	NA	TRBJ2-2	TRBV7-2	TGTGCCAGCAGCCAGAAGGGGGTAGAATGGAGCACCGGGGAGCTGTTTTTT	CASSQKGVEWSTGELFF
few	TRBD2	TRBJ2-1	TRBV29-1	TGCAGCGTTAGCGGGAACGAGCAGTTCTTC	CSVSGNEQFF
NA	NA	TRBJ1-1	TRBV7-9	TGTGCCAGCAGCCCCCTGACGAACACTGAAGCTTTCTTT	CASSPLTNTEAFF
NA	TRBD2	TRBJ2-1	TRBV3-1	TGTGCCAGCAGCCAAGATCCCCGGACTAGTTCCAACAATGAGCAGTTCTTC	CASSQDPRTSSNNEQFF
NA	NA	TRBJ2-7	TRBV6-5	TGTGCCAGCAGTTACTCGATGTTGGAGGGCTCCTACGAGCAGTACTTC	CASSYSMLEGSYEQYF
NA	TRBD1	TRBJ1-2	TRBV24-1	TGTGCCACCAGGGAGTCCGGGACAGGGGTGTCTGGCTACACCTTC	CATRESGTGVSGYTF
few	NA	TRBJ1-1	TRBV5-5	TGTGCCAGCCGCCACCAAGGAGGGAAAGCTTTCTTT	CASRHQGGKAFF
few	NA	TRBJ2-7	TRBV20-1	TGCAGTGCTAGGGGAGTCCACGAGCAGTACTTC	CSARGVHEQYF
few	TRBD2	TRBJ2-7	TRBV29-1	TGCAGCGTTGAAGGTCTAGCGGACTCCTACGAGCAGTACTTC	CSVEGLADSYEQYF
NA	NA	TRBJ2-5	TRBV3-1	TGTGCCAGCAGCCAAGACGTGAGCCCGTACCAAGAGACCCAGTACTTC	CASSQDVSPYQETQYF
NA	NA	TRBJ2-1	TRBV20-1	TGCAGTGCTAGAGCGCAGGGTTTCGGGCAGTTCTTC	CSARAQGFGQFF
NA	TRBD1	TRBJ2-3	TRBV6-5	TGTGCCAGCAGTGTGACAGGGGAAACAGATACGCAGTATTTT	CASSVTGETDTQYF
few	TRBD1	TRBJ1-4	TRBV9	TGTGCCAGCAGCGCTACCGGGACAGGGACCGAAAAACTGTTTTTT	CASSATGTGTEKLFF
NA	NA	TRBJ1-1	TRBV13	TGTGCCAGCAGCTCCCGACAGAACATGAACACTGAAGCTTTCTTT	CASSSRQNMNTEAFF
NA	NA	TRBJ2-5	TRBV20-1	TGCAGTGCTAGAGCCCCCATGGATCAAGAGACCCAGTACTTC	CSARAPMDQETQYF
NA	NA	TRBJ1-6	TRBV6-5	TGTGCCAGCAGTTACTCGAGGGAGAGCTCCTATAATTCACCCCTCCACTTT	CASSYSRESSYNSPLHF
NA	NA	TRBJ2-3	TRBV7-6	TGTGCCAGCAGCCCCGCCTTACTTGTCGGGTATACGCAGTATTTT	CASSPALLVGYTQYF
NA	TRBD2	TRBJ2-7	TRBV4-2	TGTGCCAGCAGCCAAGAGGCTAGCGGGAACTACAATGAGCAGTACTTC	CASSQEASGNYNEQYF
many	NA	TRBJ2-5	TRBV7-9	TGTGCCAGCAGCTTAAAATGGGGCCAAGAGACCCAGTACTTC	CASSLKWGQETQYF
few	TRBD2	TRBJ2-7	TRBV7-8	TGTGCCAGCAGCTTGGAAACTAGCGGGAGGGCCAAGAGCTACGAGCAGTACTTC	CASSLETSGRAKSYEQYF
few	TRBD2	TRBJ2-5	TRBV4-1	TGCGCCAGCAGCCAAGGGATCCTAGCGGGAGAGAAGTACCAAGAGACCCAGTACTTC	CASSQGILAGEKYQETQYF
NA	NA	TRBJ1-2	TRBV4-1	TGCGCCAGCAGCCAAGTAAGGGATAACTATGGCTACACCTTC	CASSQVRDNYGYTF
NA	NA	TRBJ2-7	TRBV7-9	TGTGCCAGCAGCTTTGCCAGGGGATTGTTGGACGAGCAGTACTTC	CASSFARGLLDEQYF
NA	TRBD2	TRBJ2-1	TRBV3-1	TGTGCCAGCAGCCAATACACTAGCGGGAGGGCCCCTGGCAATGAGCAGTTCTTC	CASSQYTSGRAPGNEQFF
NA	TRBD2	TRBJ2-7	TRBV20-1	TGCAGTGCTAGGTTACTAGCGGGGGGTAGCTCCTACGAGCAGTACTTC	CSARLLAGGSSYEQYF
NA	TRBD1	TRBJ2-7	TRBV12-3/TRBV12-4	TGTGCCAGCAGATCCTGGGACAGGGGCTCCGAGCAGTACTTC	CASRSWDRGSEQYF
NA	NA	TRBJ2-7	TRBV10-1	TGCGCCAGCAGTAAGGACTCATCGGGGGAGCAGTACTTC	CASSKDSSGEQYF
many	NA	TRBJ2-7	TRBV28	TGTGCCAGCAGTTTATTGGGAGAGAGCGACGAGCAGTACTTC	CASSLLGESDEQYF
NA	TRBD1	TRBJ2-4	TRBV5-6	TGTGCCAGCACCTCCGGGACAGGGGATCGAGCCTACGTGCAGTACTTC	CASTSGTGDRAYVQYF